Sequencing of this T cell receptor (beta chain) was carried out in a study of shared clonotypes between healthy human individuals. The assay was immunoSEQ multiplex PCR, and TCRdb's table has in-frame clones only and misses some. The sample has some 790,000 clones, approximately 72% seen once. The V and J ends lost 2 bases and 1 base respectively, with 8 bases between them. The CDR3 consists of 14 residues. Germline CDR1 is SEHNR and CDR2 is FQNEAQ (reference sequence). Donors were Caucasian adults residing in Nashville, Tennessee, USA. Splitting the CD4+ cells yielded a CD45RA+ naive subset and a CD45RA-negative memory subset. Study-wide findings and caveats: An effect of sequencing depth on clonotype sharing among donors was expected. The rarefaction results pointed to incomplete sorted-subset sequencing despite large depth.

As for this clone: Its cognate antigen is unknown.

The clonotype originates from a woman in her twenties or thirties in good health. V gene TRBV7-9 combines with J gene TRBJ1-1; D ambiguous. Sequencing was done on a sample of memory CD4+ T cells sorted from blood. Subset reported: CD45RA-negative fraction. The CDR3 is CASSLIYSNTEAFF. The CDR3 DNA follows: TGTGCCAGCAGCTTAATCTACTCGAACACTGAAGCTTTCTTT.